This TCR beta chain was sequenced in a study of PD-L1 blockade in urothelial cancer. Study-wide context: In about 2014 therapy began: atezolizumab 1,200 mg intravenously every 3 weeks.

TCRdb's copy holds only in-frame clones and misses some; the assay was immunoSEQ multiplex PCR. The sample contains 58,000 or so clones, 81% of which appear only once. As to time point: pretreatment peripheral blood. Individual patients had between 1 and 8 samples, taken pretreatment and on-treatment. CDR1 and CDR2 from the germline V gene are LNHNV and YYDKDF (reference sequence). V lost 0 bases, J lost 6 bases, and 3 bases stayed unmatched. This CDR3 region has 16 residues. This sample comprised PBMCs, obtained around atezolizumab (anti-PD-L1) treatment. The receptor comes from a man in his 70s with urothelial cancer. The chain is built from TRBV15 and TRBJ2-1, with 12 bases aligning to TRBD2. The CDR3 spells CATSRELAGGPNEQFF. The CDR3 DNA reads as TGTGCCACCAGCAGAGAGCTAGCGGGAGGGCCCAATGAGCAGTTCTTC.